The table lists the clone carrying this T cell receptor (beta chain) with a count of one. The target antigen is unknown. At the time of sampling, donors were nominally healthy, though unrecorded immune exposures were likely. The V gene end was trimmed by 6 bases and the J gene end by 3 bases; junction bases not matched to a gene: 4. The CDR3 runs 13 residues. Germline CDR1 is MNHEY and CDR2 is SVGAGI. The data derive from a study of cytomegalovirus exposure and HLA in healthy donors. About the study: A preliminary data release comprised 70 million to 95 million unique TCRs obtained from HLA-typed donors.

General observations from the study: Prior analysis indicated that the majority of TCR beta V segments exhibited productivity approximately 87% or approximately 30% of the time.

The PCR made use of 60 Vbeta and 13 Jbeta primers. Sequencing used immunoSEQ multiplex PCR; TCRdb keeps in-frame clones, though not all of them. The sample contains 90,000 to 150,000 clones, approximately 78% of which appear only once. The source of this sequence is a woman aged 25 to 39 in good health and CMV-seropositive. What was sequenced was PBMCs. The chain has TRBV6-5 and TRBJ2-5; 7 bases align to TRBD1. Here the CDR3 reads CASRGTGEETQYF. CDR3 DNA sequence: TGTGCCAGCAGAGGCACAGGGGAAGAGACCCAGTACTTC.